The 4 T cell receptor beta chains reported below all come from one sample, sequenced in a study of blood T cell repertoires in COVID-19. Libraries were prepared by immunoSEQ multiplex PCR; TCRdb keeps only in-frame clonotypes and omits some of them. The profile shows 70,000 or so clones, about 90% of them singletons. Specimen: peripheral blood. All receptors derive from a woman of 80 years or more with active COVID-19.

This clone was seen only once. V gene TRBV24-1 combines with J gene TRBJ2-3, with TRBD2 matching over 8 bases. J gave up 2 bases and V 3 bases, and 9 bases lay outside the gene matches. CDR1 and CDR2 from the germline V gene are KGHDR and SFDVKD. The CDR3 is 17 amino acids. The CDR3 loop is CATSDVGSGDYTDTQYF. In DNA, the CDR3 is TGTGCCACCAGTGATGTAGGTAGCGGGGATTACACAGATACGCAGTATTTT.

This clone was seen many times. V and J are TRBV12-3 or TRBV12-4 and TRBJ2-1; D unclear. CDR3 length equals 13 residues. V lost 6 bases and J 0 bases, leaving 6 bases between the germline ends. For the CDR3, the DNA is TGTGCCAGCAGCCCCAGCTCCTACAATGAGCAGTTCTTC. Translated, it gives CASSPSSYNEQFF.

This chain links TRBV11-2 with TRBJ2-1, with a weak D call TRBD2 (6 bases). The CDR3 consists of 16 residues. Trimming removed 1 base from V and 9 bases from J, with 19 bases in between. The germline V gene has CDR1 SGHAT and CDR2 FQNNGV. The CDR3 spells CASSLVAGPLALEQFF. In DNA, the CDR3 is TGTGCCAGCAGCTTAGTGGCGGGGCCATTGGCCCTTGAGCAGTTCTTC.

The chain combines TRBV20-1 with TRBJ1-2, with 9 bases matching TRBD1. This CDR3 is 15 amino acids long. Germline CDR1 and CDR2: DFQATT and SNEGSKA (reference sequence). Unmatched junction bases numbered 10, after V lost 3 bases and J lost 5 bases. Here the CDR3 reads CSASFGQGKRYGYTF. The CDR3 bases are TGCAGTGCTAGTTTCGGACAGGGGAAGAGGTATGGCTACACCTTC.